The rows below give T cell receptor beta chains drawn from one sample of a study of Graves' ophthalmopathy and Graves' hyperthyroidism. TCRdb processed the multiplex PCR reads anew with MiXCR; each CDR3 protein has one entry. Of roughly 410,000 distinct CDR3 sequences detected, less than 20% appear once; the ten largest clones hold 5.5% to 7%. The sample consisted of peripheral blood. All receptors come from a woman between 18 and 30 years old with stable Graves' hyperthyroidism. Both conserved end residues are part of each CDR3. Fields, in order: J gene, clone size, D gene, CDR3 length, V gene, CDR3 protein. A D gene is named only where the DNA matches it firmly. Clone size is not always given. Where it is, it says once, few, many or a class for expanded clones.

J: TRBJ2-7; size: many; D: TRBD1; length: 16; V: TRBV25-1; CDR3: CASSEYLGGLSYEQYF
J: TRBJ2-5; size: NA; D: NA; length: 16; V: TRBV5-1; CDR3: CASSLARGSRGETQYF
J: TRBJ1-1; size: many; D: NA; length: 14; V: TRBV6-2/TRBV6-3; CDR3: CASSPGSLNTEAFF
J: TRBJ1-2; size: many; D: NA; length: 13; V: TRBV29-1; CDR3: CSVVGRQVVGYTF
J: TRBJ1-6; size: many; D: NA; length: 14; V: TRBV7-2; CDR3: CASSLPGGNSPLHF
J: TRBJ1-2; size: many; D: TRBD1; length: 13; V: TRBV12-3/TRBV12-4; CDR3: CASRSTGGNGYTF
J: TRBJ1-2; size: NA; D: NA; length: 14; V: TRBV20-1; CDR3: CSASENRMGHGYTF
J: TRBJ1-6; size: many; D: NA; length: 19; V: TRBV12-3/TRBV12-4; CDR3: CASSLALGGQGPLNSPLHF
J: TRBJ2-7; size: NA; D: NA; length: 12; V: TRBV28; CDR3: CASSLKGWEQYF
J: TRBJ2-4; size: few; D: TRBD1; length: 17; V: TRBV13; CDR3: CASSPRQGSYAKNIQYF
J: TRBJ2-7; size: few; D: TRBD2; length: 14; V: TRBV29-1; CDR3: CSVVGTSDSYEQYF
J: TRBJ1-4; size: NA; D: NA; length: 14; V: TRBV19; CDR3: CASSIGQGYEKLFF
J: TRBJ1-5; size: many; D: TRBD1; length: 14; V: TRBV12-3/TRBV12-4; CDR3: CASTPGTVRQPQHF
J: TRBJ1-1; size: NA; D: NA; length: 16; V: TRBV12-3/TRBV12-4; CDR3: CASSPGGIRRNTEAFF
J: TRBJ1-6; size: many; D: NA; length: 13; V: TRBV6-1; CDR3: CASSEKQLSPLHF
J: TRBJ2-2; size: many; D: TRBD1; length: 16; V: TRBV19; CDR3: CASSRGTGQGTGELFF
J: TRBJ2-5; size: many; D: NA; length: 13; V: TRBV18; CDR3: CASSRTQQETQYF
J: TRBJ2-3; size: few; D: NA; length: 14; V: TRBV7-2; CDR3: CASAGGPPADTQYF
J: TRBJ1-1; size: few; D: NA; length: 15; V: TRBV12-3/TRBV12-4; CDR3: CASSLAAGQGTEAFF
J: TRBJ2-7; size: many; D: TRBD1; length: 15; V: TRBV19; CDR3: CASSAFGRQGYEQYF
J: TRBJ2-5; size: NA; D: NA; length: 13; V: TRBV20-1; CDR3: CSASFASKETQYF
J: TRBJ1-1; size: many; D: NA; length: 13; V: TRBV29-1; CDR3: CSVLFPLMGRAFF
J: TRBJ2-4; size: NA; D: NA; length: 11; V: TRBV20-1; CDR3: CSAGTDVVQYF
J: TRBJ1-2; size: many; D: NA; length: 12; V: TRBV10-3; CDR3: CAIRLADYGYTF
J: TRBJ1-3; size: few; D: TRBD1; length: 17; V: TRBV19; CDR3: CASSMRGGGLAGNTIYF